This T cell receptor (beta chain) originates from a study of blood T cell repertoires in COVID-19. Generated by immunoSEQ multiplex PCR, the TCRdb table keeps only in-frame clones and is missing some. The top ten hold around 3.3% of the sample, which has 60,000 to 90,000 clones, 84% seen once. Input material: peripheral blood. The origin of this receptor is a man between 45 and 60 years old with acute or convalescent COVID-19.

The CDR3 spells CASSEGLAGGSLRNEQFF. The CDR3 bases are TGTGCCAGCAGTGAAGGGCTAGCGGGAGGGTCACTCCGGAATGAGCAGTTCTTC. The rearrangement joins TRBV2 to TRBJ2-1; 12 bases line up with TRBD2. The CDR3 length is 18 residues. Germline lookup yields CDR1 SNHLY and CDR2 FYNNEI. The junction had 11 bases not matched to a gene; V was cut back by 1 base and J by 7 bases.